The 11 T cell receptor beta chains below all came from one sample that was sequenced in a study of blood T cell repertoires in COVID-19. The method was immunoSEQ multiplex PCR; TCRdb's version includes in-frame clones alone and lacks a portion of them. Here the sample spans 90,000 or so clones, about 84% being singletons. Sample: peripheral blood. These receptor sequences come from a man of 80 years or more with active or convalescent COVID-19.

The chain is built from TRBV7-2 and TRBJ2-5; TRBD2 is a possible D gene (7 bases). Between the trimmed V and J ends, which lost 3 bases and 7 bases, there was a span of 15 bases. This CDR3 is 14 amino acids long. Looked up from germline, CDR1 is SGHTA and CDR2 is FQGNSA. The CDR3 loop is CASSLWGGMGTQYF. The DNA for the CDR3 is TGTGCCAGCAGCTTGTGGGGGGGCATGGGGACCCAGTACTTC.

The chain links TRBV4-3 to TRBJ1-1; 7 bases match TRBD1. Germline V gene lookup returns CDR1 LGHNA and CDR2 YSLEER. This CDR3 region has 15 residues. V lost 1 base and J lost 4; bases outside the gene matches: 6. CDR3 bases: TGCGCCAGCAGCCAAGGAGGGGGCGCGATCACTGAAGCTTTCTTT. Amino acid sequence: CASSQGGGAITEAFF.

This clone has just a few counts. The chain has TRBV4-2 and TRBJ1-2; 8 nucleotides align to TRBD1. Germline V gene data show CDR1 as LGHNA and CDR2 as YNFKEQ. The CDR3 runs 14 residues. The V gene end was trimmed by 6 bases and the J gene end by 2 bases; junction bases not matched to a gene: 5. CDR3 nucleotide sequence: TGTGCCAGCAGTTCACGGACAGGGAACTATGGCTACACCTTC. It codes for CASSSRTGNYGYTF.

The chain carries TRBV29-1 and TRBJ2-3; 15 bases line up with TRBD2. Germline V lookup: CDR1 SQVTM, CDR2 ANQGSEA. Unmatched junction bases numbered 5, after V lost 3 bases and J lost 4 bases. This CDR3 has 16 residues. CDR3 DNA: TGCAGCGTTGAGCGAGGGACTAGCGGGGGGTCAGATACGCAGTATTTT. Its protein product is CSVERGTSGGSDTQYF.

The J gene is TRBJ2-5, the V gene TRBV5-1, with TRBD1 matching 10 bases. In germline, CDR1 is SGHRS, CDR2 YFSETQ. The CDR3 has 15 residues. V lost 1 base to trimming and J lost 5 bases; unmatched junction nucleotides: 5. The CDR3 reads CASSLRVGQGETQYF. Here the CDR3 DNA reads TGCGCCAGCAGCTTGCGGGTGGGACAGGGGGAGACCCAGTACTTC.

The chain employs TRBV5-4 and TRBJ2-5, with TRBD2 as a possible D gene (6 bases). CDR1 SGHNT and CDR2 YYREEE come from the germline V gene (reference sequence). V was cut by 5 bases and J by 5 bases, with 16 bases left in between. The CDR3 is 14 residues long. The CDR3 nucleotides read TGTGCCAGCAGTCTGTCAGGAGGGGCGGAGACCCAGTACTTC. Protein: CASSLSGGAETQYF. Full variable domain (remainder filled in from reference TRBV5-4 and TRBJ2-5): ETGVTQSPTHLIKTRGQQVTLRCSSQSGHNTVSWYQQALGQGPQFIFQYYREEENGRGNFPPRFSGLQFPNYSSELNVNALELDDSALYLCASSLSGGAETQYFGPGTRLLVL.

The genes are TRBV29-1 and TRBJ1-6; TRBD1 aligns across 8 bases. This CDR3 has 12 residues. With V trimmed by 5 bases and J by 8 bases, 2 bases remained unmatched. The germline gives CDR1 SQVTM, CDR2 ANQGSEA. In DNA, the CDR3 is TGCAGCGTTTTGACAGGGGATTCACCCCTCCACTTT. Its protein is CSVLTGDSPLHF.

The chain is built from TRBV4-3 and TRBJ2-3; 9 bases agree with TRBD2. J lost 4 bases, V lost 0 bases, and 14 bases had no gene match. The CDR3 is 19 amino acids. Germline-derived CDR1 and CDR2 are LGHNA and YSLEER. Here the CDR3 reads CASSQDVGGYSGGADTQYF. The CDR3 region has the DNA TGCGCCAGCAGCCAAGATGTTGGTGGGTATAGCGGGGGAGCAGATACGCAGTATTTT.

The CDR3 protein is CASSREDRKETQYF. The CDR3 DNA reads as TGTGCCAGCAGCCGGGAGGACAGAAAAGAGACCCAGTACTTC. The genes are TRBV5-4 and TRBJ2-5; tentative D call: TRBD2 (7 bases). Trimming shortened V by 4 bases and J by 3 bases, and 13 bases separated the two germline ends. Germline V CDR1 and CDR2: SGHNT, YYREEE (reference sequence). The CDR3 is made up of 14 amino acids.

The chain joins TRBV28 to TRBJ1-6; 7 bases fit TRBD1. V shed 9 bases and J 7 bases; nucleotides not matched to a gene: 9. Germline CDR1 reads MDHEN; CDR2 reads SYDVKM. The CDR3 is 14 residues long. The CDR3 spells CASSRAGGNSPLHF. The CDR3 DNA reads as TGTGCCAGTTCCCGGGCAGGGGGGAATTCACCCCTCCACTTT.

This sequence joins TRBV6-1 and TRBJ2-1; 8 bases match TRBD2. Trimming removed 2 bases from V and 7 bases from J; junction bases left unmatched: 7. Germline-derived CDR1 and CDR2 are MNHNS and SASEGT. This CDR3 is built from 15 residues. CDR3: CASSERASGFNEQFF. The CDR3, as DNA: TGTGCCAGCAGTGAAAGGGCTAGCGGGTTTAATGAGCAGTTCTTC.